The entry below describes one T cell receptor (beta chain). These data come from a study of blood T cell repertoires in COVID-19. Trimming at V came to 1 base and at J to 2 bases, leaving 4 bases not matched to a gene. There are 16 residues in the CDR3. CDR1 MNHEY and CDR2 SMNVEV come from the germline V gene (reference sequence). Using immunoSEQ multiplex PCR, the repertoire was profiled, and TCRdb retains in-frame clones only, with some absent. The table records around 300,000 clones, 85% to 90% of them present only once. The genes are TRBV27 and TRBJ2-2; 7 bases are shared with TRBD1. The sequence was collected from a woman aged 18 to 35 who had recovered from COVID-19. The sample was PBMCs or T cells enriched from blood (not recorded which). Written as DNA, the CDR3 is TGTGCCAGCAGTTTATACGCAGGGGGTAACACCGGGGAGCTGTTTTTT. Its translation: CASSLYAGGNTGELFF.